Detailed here is one T cell receptor (beta chain). Which antigen it targets is not known. No qualities accompany the bases; no much larger clone lies one base away. Through the immunoSEQ TRB Survey service, multiplex V and J primers were used to amplify rearranged CDR3 beta regions from genomic DNA. To keep depth equal across samples, survey-level sequencing depth of up to 500,000 reads per sample was applied. The libraries were purified, combined into pools and sequenced with Illumina technology. The original methods were these. immunoSEQ online tools were used for productive clonality, sample overlap, pairwise scatters, CDR3 beta length, V/D/J gene usage and productiveness. Alongside Shannon and Simpson indices, calculated diversity was computed as the number of unique rearrangements divided by total templates, multiplied by 100. Principal component analysis was performed on Z-score normalized data with the R prcomp function and the ggbiplot package. Morisita's index was used to quantify blood-rectal clonal overlap within each subject. TCRdb re-hosts the immuneACCESS table, in-frame sequences only. Its copies lack some clones; in the studies checked, an unresolved V gene accounts for under half of them, and the cause for the rest is not known. The DNA gave D and trimming, while V, J and clone size come from that table. This sample gives under 70,000 clones in total; 87% of them show up just once. Over 1.3% of the sample rests with the top ten.

This entry is derived from a study of pediatric ulcerative colitis (dated by TCRdb to between 2018 and 2021). Regarding the research as a whole: Some 10 newly diagnosed, treatment-naive pediatric ulcerative colitis patients and a few non-IBD control children each provided paired blood and rectal samples.

The research as a whole found: Features of the rectal repertoire distinguished controls, mild-moderate colitis patients and acute severe colitis patients, and in acute severe colitis, rectal diversity was reduced because of clonal expansions. Because repertoires were derived from total lymphocyte DNA, patterns in rare subsets such as regulatory T cells may not have been reflected. Significantly higher autologous blood-rectal clonal overlap was found in ulcerative colitis patients than in controls, which suggested increased T cell trafficking to inflamed tissue. For technical reasons, blood samples from a couple of patients gave substantially fewer templates, and these samples were excluded from the blood-rectal overlap analysis. The healthy control group was small, with only four individuals. A couple of rectal CDR3 clonotypes were found in every ulcerative colitis patient but in no control.

Looking up the germline V gene yields CDR1 ENHRY and CDR2 SYGVKD. The CDR3 goes from the cysteine to the phenylalanine over 17 residues. The read is trimmed to its CDR3 DNA, 51 bases read in frame from base 1. The germline ends are 20 bases apart after V is trimmed by 8 bases and J by 0 bases. Controls underwent colonoscopy for suspected IBD, had macroscopically and histologically normal endoscopy, and were not diagnosed with IBD within the following year. A blood sample was drawn at the time of the colonoscopy. The Wizard kit (Promega) was used to extract genomic DNA from the blood and intestinal samples.

The sequence links TRBV10-3 to TRBJ1-3, with the D gene uncertain. This receptor was identified in a boy younger than 18 who was a control in a study of pediatric ulcerative colitis. Sequenced input: blood. The DNA is TGTGCCATCCGGCTCTTCGACGCGGGTGACTCTGGAAACACCATATATTTT. This codes for CAIRLFDAGDSGNTIYF.